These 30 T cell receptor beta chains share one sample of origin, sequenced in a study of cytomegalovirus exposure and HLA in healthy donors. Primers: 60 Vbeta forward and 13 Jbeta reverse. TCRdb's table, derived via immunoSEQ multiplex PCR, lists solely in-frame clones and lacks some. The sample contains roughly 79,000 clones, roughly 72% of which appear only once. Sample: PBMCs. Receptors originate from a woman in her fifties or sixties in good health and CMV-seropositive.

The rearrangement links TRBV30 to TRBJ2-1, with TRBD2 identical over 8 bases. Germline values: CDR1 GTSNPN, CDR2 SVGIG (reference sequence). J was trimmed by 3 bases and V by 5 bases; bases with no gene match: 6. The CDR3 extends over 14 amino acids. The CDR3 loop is CAWSTSGLYNEQFF. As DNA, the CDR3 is TGTGCCTGGTCCACTAGCGGACTCTACAATGAGCAGTTCTTC.

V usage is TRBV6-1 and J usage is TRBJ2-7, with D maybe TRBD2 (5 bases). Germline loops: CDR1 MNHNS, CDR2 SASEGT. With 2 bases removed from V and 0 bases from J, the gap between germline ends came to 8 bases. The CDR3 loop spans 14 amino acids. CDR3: CASSERSGSYEQYF. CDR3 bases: TGTGCCAGCAGTGAACGGAGCGGCTCCTACGAGCAGTACTTC.

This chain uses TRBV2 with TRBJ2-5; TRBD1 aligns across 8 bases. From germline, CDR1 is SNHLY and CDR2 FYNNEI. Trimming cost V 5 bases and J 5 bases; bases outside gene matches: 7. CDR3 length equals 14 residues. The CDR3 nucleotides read TGTGCCAGCAGTCCTGACAGGGGACGCGAGACCCAGTACTTC. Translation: CASSPDRGRETQYF.

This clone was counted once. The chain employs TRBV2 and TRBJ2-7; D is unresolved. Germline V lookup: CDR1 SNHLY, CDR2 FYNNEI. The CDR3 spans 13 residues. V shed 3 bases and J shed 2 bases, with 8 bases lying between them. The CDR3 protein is CASSEVQAYEQYF. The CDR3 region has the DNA TGTGCCAGCAGTGAGGTACAAGCCTACGAGCAGTACTTC.

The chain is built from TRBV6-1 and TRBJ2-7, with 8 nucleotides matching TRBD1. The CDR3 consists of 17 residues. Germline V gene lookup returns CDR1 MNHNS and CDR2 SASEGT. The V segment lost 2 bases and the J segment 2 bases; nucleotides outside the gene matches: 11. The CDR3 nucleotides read TGTGCCAGCAGTGAATTTGGGGGCAGGGGGCTCGCCTACGAGCAGTACTTC. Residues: CASSEFGGRGLAYEQYF.

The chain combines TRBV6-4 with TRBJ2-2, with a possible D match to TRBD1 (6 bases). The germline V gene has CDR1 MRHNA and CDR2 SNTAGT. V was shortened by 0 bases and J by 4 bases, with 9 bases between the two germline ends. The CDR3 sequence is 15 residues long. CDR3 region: CASSDSEDSTGELFF. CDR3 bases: TGTGCCAGCAGTGACTCGGAGGACAGCACCGGGGAGCTGTTTTTT.

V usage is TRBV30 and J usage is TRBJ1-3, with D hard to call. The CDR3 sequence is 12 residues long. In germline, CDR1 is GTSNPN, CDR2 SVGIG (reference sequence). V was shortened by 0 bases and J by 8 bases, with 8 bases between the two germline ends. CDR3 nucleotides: TGTGCCTGGAGTGTACGTGTAGACACCATATATTTT. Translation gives CAWSVRVDTIYF.

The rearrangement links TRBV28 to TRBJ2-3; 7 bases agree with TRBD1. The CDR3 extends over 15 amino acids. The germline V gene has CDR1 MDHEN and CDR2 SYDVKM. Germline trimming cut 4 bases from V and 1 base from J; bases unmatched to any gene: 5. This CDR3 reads CASSSHRGGTDTQYF. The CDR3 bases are TGTGCCAGCAGTTCCCACAGGGGCGGCACAGATACGCAGTATTTT.

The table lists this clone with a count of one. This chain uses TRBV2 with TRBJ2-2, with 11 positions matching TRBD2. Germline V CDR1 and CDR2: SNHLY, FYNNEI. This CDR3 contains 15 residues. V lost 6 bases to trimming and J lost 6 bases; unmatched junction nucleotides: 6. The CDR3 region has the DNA TGTGCCAGCAGCCCCCTAGCGGGGGGCTCCGGGGAGCTGTTTTTT. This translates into CASSPLAGGSGELFF.

The CDR3 region is CASHVLRNTEAFF. CDR3 in DNA: TGTGCCAGCCACGTTCTACGGAACACTGAAGCTTTCTTT. The rearrangement uses TRBV28 and TRBJ1-1; the D is unclear. CDR1 MDHEN and CDR2 SYDVKM come from the germline V gene. Trimming stripped 8 bases from V and 1 base from J, with 11 bases between. The CDR3 has 13 amino acids.

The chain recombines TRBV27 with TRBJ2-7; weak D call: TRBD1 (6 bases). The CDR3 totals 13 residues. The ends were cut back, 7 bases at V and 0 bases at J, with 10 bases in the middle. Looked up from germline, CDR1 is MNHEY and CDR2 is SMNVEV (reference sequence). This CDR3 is CASKGDNSYEQYF. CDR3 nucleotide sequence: TGTGCCAGCAAAGGGGACAACTCCTACGAGCAGTACTTC.

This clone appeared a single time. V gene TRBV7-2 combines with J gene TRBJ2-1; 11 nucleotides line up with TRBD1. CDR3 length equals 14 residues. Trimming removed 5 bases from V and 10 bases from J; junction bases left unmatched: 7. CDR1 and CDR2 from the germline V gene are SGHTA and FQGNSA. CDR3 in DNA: TGTGCCAGCAGCCCTCCGGGACAGGGGGACGAGCAGTTCTTC. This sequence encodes CASSPPGQGDEQFF.

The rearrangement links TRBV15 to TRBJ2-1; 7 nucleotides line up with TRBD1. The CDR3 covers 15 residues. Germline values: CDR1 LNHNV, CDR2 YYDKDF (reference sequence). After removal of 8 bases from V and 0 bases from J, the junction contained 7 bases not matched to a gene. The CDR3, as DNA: TGTGCCACCGGCGTAAGGGACAGCTCCTACAATGAGCAGTTCTTC. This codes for CATGVRDSSYNEQFF.

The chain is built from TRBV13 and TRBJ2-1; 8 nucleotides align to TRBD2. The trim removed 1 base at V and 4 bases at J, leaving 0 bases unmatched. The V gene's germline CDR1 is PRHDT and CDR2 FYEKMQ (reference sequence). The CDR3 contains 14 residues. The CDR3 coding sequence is TGTGCCAGCAGCTTAGCGGGAGGGTACAATGAGCAGTTCTTC. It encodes CASSLAGGYNEQFF. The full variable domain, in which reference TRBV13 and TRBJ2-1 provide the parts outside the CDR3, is AAGVIQSPRHLIKEKRETATLKCYPIPRHDTVYWYQQGPGQDPQFLISFYEKMQSDKGSIPDRFSAQQFSDYHSELNMSSLELGDSALYFCASSLAGGYNEQFFGPGTRLTVL.

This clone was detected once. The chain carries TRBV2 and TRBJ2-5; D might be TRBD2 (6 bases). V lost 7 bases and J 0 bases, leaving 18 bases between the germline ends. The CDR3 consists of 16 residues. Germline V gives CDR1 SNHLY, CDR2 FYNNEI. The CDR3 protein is CASTPPVGTHQETQYF. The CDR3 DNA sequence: TGTGCCAGCACCCCCCCGGTGGGGACTCACCAAGAGACCCAGTACTTC.

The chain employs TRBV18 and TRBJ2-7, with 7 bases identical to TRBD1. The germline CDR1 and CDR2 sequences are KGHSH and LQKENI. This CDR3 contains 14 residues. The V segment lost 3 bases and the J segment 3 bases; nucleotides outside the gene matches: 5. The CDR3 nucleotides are TGTGCCAGCTCACCGACAGGGTCCGGCTACGAGCAGTACTTC. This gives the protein CASSPTGSGYEQYF.

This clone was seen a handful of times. CDR3 in amino acids: CASSNEEYGEQFF. In DNA, the CDR3 is TGTGCCAGTAGTAATGAGGAATACGGCGAGCAGTTCTTC. V is TRBV19 and J is TRBJ2-1, with D unclear. Germline values: CDR1 LNHDA, CDR2 SQIVND (reference sequence). The CDR3 length is 13 residues. Trimming took 4 bases from V and 10 from J, leaving 14 bases between them.

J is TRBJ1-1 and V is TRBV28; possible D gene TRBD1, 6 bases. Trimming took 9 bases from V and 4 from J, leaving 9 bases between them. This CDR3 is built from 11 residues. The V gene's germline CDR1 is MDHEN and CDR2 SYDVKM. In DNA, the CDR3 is TGTGCCAGTGCCAGGGGCACTGAAGCTTTCTTT. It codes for CASARGTEAFF.

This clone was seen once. The CDR3 sequence is CASRSGGISGNTIYF. The DNA for the CDR3 is TGTGCCAGCAGGTCAGGGGGCATCTCTGGAAACACCATATATTTT. The chain carries TRBV6-1 and TRBJ1-3; 8 bases line up with TRBD1. Germline trimming cut 6 bases from V and 0 bases from J; bases unmatched to any gene: 4. CDR1 and CDR2 from the germline V gene are MNHNS and SASEGT. The CDR3 consists of 15 residues.

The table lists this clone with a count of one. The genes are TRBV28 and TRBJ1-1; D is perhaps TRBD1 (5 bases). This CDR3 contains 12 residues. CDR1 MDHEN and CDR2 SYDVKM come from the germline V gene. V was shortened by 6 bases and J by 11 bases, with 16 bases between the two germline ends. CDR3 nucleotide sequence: TGTGCCAGCAGACTACCCGGGACTACCGCTTTCTTT. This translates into CASRLPGTTAFF.

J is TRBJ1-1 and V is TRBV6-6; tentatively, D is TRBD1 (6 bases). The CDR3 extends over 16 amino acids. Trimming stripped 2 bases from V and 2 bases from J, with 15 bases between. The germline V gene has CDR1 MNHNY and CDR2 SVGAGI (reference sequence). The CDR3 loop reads CASSYPIQGENTEAFF. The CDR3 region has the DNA TGTGCCAGCAGTTACCCCATACAGGGAGAAAACACTGAAGCTTTCTTT.

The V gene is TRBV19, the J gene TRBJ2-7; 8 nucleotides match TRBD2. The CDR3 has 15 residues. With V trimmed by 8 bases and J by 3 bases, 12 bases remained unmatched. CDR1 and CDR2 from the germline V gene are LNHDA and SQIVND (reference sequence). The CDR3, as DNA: TGTGCCAGTCAGGCTTATAGCGGGAATAACTACGAGCAGTACTTC. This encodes CASQAYSGNNYEQYF.

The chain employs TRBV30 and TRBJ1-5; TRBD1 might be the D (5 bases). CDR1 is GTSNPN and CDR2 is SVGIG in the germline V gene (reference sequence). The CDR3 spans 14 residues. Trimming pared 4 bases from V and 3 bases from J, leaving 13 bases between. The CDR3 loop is CAWTVGGSNQPQHF. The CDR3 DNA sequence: TGTGCCTGGACCGTGGGGGGATCCAATCAGCCCCAGCATTTT.

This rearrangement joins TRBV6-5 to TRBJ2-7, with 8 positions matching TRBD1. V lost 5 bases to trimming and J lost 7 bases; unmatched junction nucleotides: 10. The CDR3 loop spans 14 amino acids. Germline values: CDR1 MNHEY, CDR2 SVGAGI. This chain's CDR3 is CASSVTGQGIEQYF. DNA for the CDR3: TGTGCCAGCAGTGTCACCGGACAGGGCATTGAGCAGTACTTC.

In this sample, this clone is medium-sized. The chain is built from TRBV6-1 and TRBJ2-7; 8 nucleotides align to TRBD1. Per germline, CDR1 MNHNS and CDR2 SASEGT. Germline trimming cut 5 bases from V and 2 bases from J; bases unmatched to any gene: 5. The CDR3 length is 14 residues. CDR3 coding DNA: TGTGCCAGCAGTAGGACAGGGATGACCTACGAGCAGTACTTC. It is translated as CASSRTGMTYEQYF.

Here the CDR3 reads CASSERLAGGETQYF. The CDR3 DNA follows: TGTGCCAGCAGTGAAAGACTAGCGGGAGGGGAGACCCAGTACTTC. This chain joins TRBV2 and TRBJ2-5; 14 nucleotides agree with TRBD2. V was clipped by 2 bases and J by 5 bases; unmatched bases: 1. This CDR3 has 15 residues. CDR1 SNHLY and CDR2 FYNNEI come from the germline V gene.

CDR3: CASSPWTSGKYNEQFF. The CDR3 DNA reads as TGTGCCAGCAGTCCATGGACTAGCGGGAAATACAATGAGCAGTTCTTC. The chain recombines TRBV27 with TRBJ2-1; 12 bases align to TRBD2. Looked up from germline, CDR1 is MNHEY and CDR2 is SMNVEV (reference sequence). The CDR3 totals 16 residues. With V trimmed by 5 bases and J by 4 bases, 6 bases remained unmatched.

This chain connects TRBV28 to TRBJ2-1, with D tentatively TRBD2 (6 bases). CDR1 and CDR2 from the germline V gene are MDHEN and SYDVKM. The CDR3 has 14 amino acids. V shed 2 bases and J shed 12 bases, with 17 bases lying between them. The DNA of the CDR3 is TGTGCCAGCAGTTTACCCCTCTCCGGGGGAGGGCAGTTCTTC. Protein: CASSLPLSGGGQFF. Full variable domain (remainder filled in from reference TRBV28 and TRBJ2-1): DVKVTQSSRYLVKRTGEKVFLECVQDMDHENMFWYRQDPGLGLRLIYFSYDVKMKEKGDIPEGYSVSREKKERFSLILESASTNQTSMYLCASSLPLSGGGQFFGPGTRLTVL.

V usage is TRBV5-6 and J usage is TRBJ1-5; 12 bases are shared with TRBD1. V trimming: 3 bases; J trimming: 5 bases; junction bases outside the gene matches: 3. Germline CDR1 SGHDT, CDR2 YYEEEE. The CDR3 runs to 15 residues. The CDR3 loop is CASSSGQGAYQPQHF. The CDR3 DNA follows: TGTGCCAGCAGCTCGGGACAGGGGGCATATCAGCCCCAGCATTTT.

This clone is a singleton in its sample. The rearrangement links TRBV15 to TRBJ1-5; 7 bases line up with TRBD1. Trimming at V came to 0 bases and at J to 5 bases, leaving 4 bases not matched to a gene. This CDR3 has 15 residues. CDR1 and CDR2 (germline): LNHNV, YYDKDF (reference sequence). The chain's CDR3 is CATSRDYRGDQPQHF. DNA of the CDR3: TGTGCCACCAGCAGAGATTACAGGGGCGATCAGCCCCAGCATTTT.